The present TCR beta chain was sequenced within a study of vaccination and CD4 T cells after COVID-19. Between the trimmed V and J ends, which lost 7 bases and 7 bases, there was a span of 11 bases. This CDR3 comprises 12 residues. Germline CDR1 reads MNHNS; CDR2 reads SASEGT. This sample's treatment: roughly 11-day PBMC culture with coronavirus spike peptide pools or control peptides (ViraFEST assay). A note on this clonotype: The antigen remains unidentified.

The Oncomine TCR Beta short-read assay was applied to DNA of cultured CD4+ T cells. Extraction of genomic DNA was performed on cultured CD4+ T cells. In TCRdb, the PCR reads were re-called with MiXCR into one record per CDR3 protein. The sample holds about 11,000 distinct CDR3 sequences; roughly two thirds are singletons and the top ten take 13% to 15%. This sequence was found in a human donor who had recovered from COVID-19. Sequencing was carried out using CD4+ T cells from blood, cultured in vitro. V gene TRBV6-1 combines with J gene TRBJ2-1; a weak D match, TRBD1 (5 bases). CDR3 in amino acids: CASTKGENEQFF. The CDR3 DNA sequence: TGTGCCAGCACCAAAGGGGAAAATGAGCAGTTCTTC.